The entry below describes one T cell receptor (beta chain). Its antigen remains unidentified. Base qualities are missing; no much larger clone stands one base away. Collaborating institutions collected whole blood in K2EDTA tubes following their own protocols. For TCRbeta analysis, collaborators shipped samples as frozen whole blood, isolated PBMCs, or DNA extracted from either of those sample types. The sample comes from a study of blood T cell repertoires in COVID-19 (dated by TCRdb to 2018 to 2020). About the full investigation: Collaborator samples came from the United States, Italy and Spain and covered acute and convalescent phases of COVID-19. HLA class I and class II types, where available, came from metadata supplied by the sample provider rather than from assay-based typing. Sample metadata almost always included a de-identified subject ID, COVID-19 status, age in years and sex. Deeply sampled blood TCRbeta repertoires from subjects exposed to, actively infected with, or recovered from COVID-19 were included in the dataset. The prospective study material was composed of cDNA or gDNA derived from T cells, B-cell-depleted T cells, or PBMCs. Samples were obtained from the ongoing ImmuneRACE study (first 160 participants) and from some 1,300 subjects provided by 6 global collaborators. The repertoires were released in a freely available public database intended as a resource for research on the immune response to SARS-CoV-2. General conclusions and limits of the study: The quantity of clinical and demographic metadata differed by source and by participant and was supplied without curation.

The immunoSEQ Assay, a bias-controlled multiplex PCR, was used to amplify TCRbeta CDR3 regions from genomic DNA. Concerning the study's data processing: Within the assay, amplification of reference gene primers was used to estimate how many nucleated cells each sample contained. To quantify the absolute abundance of each unique TCRbeta CDR3 rearrangement, sequence reads were collapsed and filtered. For each sample, productive Simpson clonality was calculated by taking the square root of Simpson's diversity index across productive rearrangements. Sourced from immuneACCESS, this table was stored by TCRdb with only in-frame sequences that have V and J called. A share of the clones is absent; for the studies checked, an unresolved V gene accounts for under half, and the remainder has no known explanation. V, J and clone size are taken as reported in that table, and D and trimming were inferred from the DNA itself. Across this sample there are tens of thousands of clones, with around 75% seen only once. The top ten hold approximately 21% of the sample.

Taken from cysteine to phenylalanine, the CDR3 has 16 residues. Only the CDR3 region is kept as DNA, spanning 48 bases read in frame from base 1. Trimmed from V: 2 bases; trimmed from J: 7 bases; junction bases lacking a gene match: 4. Via the germline V gene, CDR1 is MNHEY and CDR2 SVGAGI. The chain uses TRBV6-5 and TRBJ2-1, and 14 bases in between align with TRBD2. Sequencing used peripheral blood. The TCR was taken from a man aged 65-85 years with acute or convalescent COVID-19. The CDR3 reads CASSYTGLAGGNEQFF. The nucleotide sequence reads TGTGCCAGCAGTTACACCGGACTAGCGGGAGGAAATGAGCAGTTCTTC.